This T cell receptor beta chain was sequenced during a study of CD8 T cells in Susac syndrome. Per the germline V gene, CDR1 is SGHVS and CDR2 is FNYEAQ. V trimming: 7 bases; J trimming: 9 bases; junction bases outside the gene matches: 12. This CDR3 contains 15 residues. An input of about 0.5 to 1 ug of RNA was subjected to reverse transcription using random hexamers. TCRdb analysed the immunoSEQ multiplex PCR reads with MiXCR anew, one entry per CDR3 protein. The sample lists some 260,000 distinct CDR3 sequences, approximately 85% occurring once. The chain links TRBV7-6 to TRBJ1-6, with 7 positions matching TRBD1. The source is a human donor with multiple sclerosis. Sequencing used CD8+ T cells from PBMCs. CDR3 residues: CASTSPGQAPSPLHF. Here the CDR3 DNA reads TGTGCCAGCACCTCCCCAGGACAGGCGCCTTCACCCCTCCACTTT.